The next 5 T cell receptor beta chains were all read from a single sample in a study of blood T cell repertoires in COVID-19. Data came from immunoSEQ multiplex PCR; TCRdb stores just in-frame clones and leaves some out. The sample lists fewer than 400,000 clones; approximately 89% were seen once. Sequences were obtained from peripheral blood. These TCRs come from a woman aged 25 to 39 with COVID-19, enrolled during active disease.

This clone was counted only a few times. The chain combines TRBV5-1 with TRBJ2-2; D is perhaps TRBD2 (7 bases). Germline assignment: CDR1 SGHRS and CDR2 YFSETQ. V dropped 6 bases and J dropped 6 bases, with 18 bases sitting between them. This CDR3 has 15 amino acids. In DNA, the CDR3 is TGCGCCAGCACCCCGGCGGGGGCCAGGTCCGGGGAGCTGTTTTTT. Encoded protein: CASTPAGARSGELFF.

This chain links TRBV6-2 or TRBV6-3 with TRBJ2-2, with D perhaps TRBD1 (6 bases). Trimming left V 3 bases short and J 6 bases short, with 11 bases between. CDR1 and CDR2 (germline): MNHEY, SVGEGT. CDR3 size: 14 residues. This chain's CDR3 is CASSYTGWSGELFF. The CDR3 DNA follows: TGTGCCAGCAGTTATACAGGGTGGTCCGGGGAGCTGTTTTTT.

The rearrangement uses TRBV6-5 and TRBJ2-1; TRBD2 matches 8 bases. This CDR3 comprises 16 residues. Trimming took 2 bases from V and 8 from J; bases not matched to a gene: 11. Germline V gives CDR1 MNHEY, CDR2 SVGAGI. The CDR3 DNA is TGTGCCAGCAGTTACCGTGGGACTAGGGGTTCGGATGAGCAGTTCTTC. Protein: CASSYRGTRGSDEQFF.

V gene TRBV6-4 combines with J gene TRBJ1-5, with TRBD1 identical over 7 bases. CDR3 size: 16 residues. Germline V gene sequence: CDR1 MRHNA, CDR2 SNTAGT. Trimming took 4 bases from V and 7 from J; bases not matched to a gene: 13. CDR3 sequence: CASSAPPRGRWQPQHF. The CDR3 nucleotides are TGTGCCAGCAGTGCCCCCCCAAGGGGGCGGTGGCAGCCCCAGCATTTT.

The rearrangement links TRBV7-2 to TRBJ1-1; 8 nucleotides match TRBD1. Germline CDR1 and CDR2: SGHTA and FQGNSA. The CDR3 sequence is 14 residues long. The junction had 5 bases not matched to a gene; V was cut back by 3 bases and J by 5 bases. CDR3 sequence (DNA): TGTGCCAGCAGCTTTCAGGGGGCGGGGACTGAAGCTTTCTTT. It specifies CASSFQGAGTEAFF.